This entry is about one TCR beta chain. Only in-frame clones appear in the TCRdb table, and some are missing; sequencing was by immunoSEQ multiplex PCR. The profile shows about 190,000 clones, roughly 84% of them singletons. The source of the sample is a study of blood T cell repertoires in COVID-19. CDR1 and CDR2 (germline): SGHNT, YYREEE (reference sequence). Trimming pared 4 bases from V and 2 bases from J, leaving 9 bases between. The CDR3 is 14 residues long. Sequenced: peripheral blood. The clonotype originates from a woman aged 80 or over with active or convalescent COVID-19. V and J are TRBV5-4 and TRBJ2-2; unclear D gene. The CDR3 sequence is CASSPVQNTGELFF. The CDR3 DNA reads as TGTGCCAGCAGCCCGGTTCAAAACACCGGGGAGCTGTTTTTT.